The source of this T cell receptor beta chain is a study of blood T cell repertoires in COVID-19. The data were produced by immunoSEQ multiplex PCR, yet TCRdb's version contains in-frame clones alone and is incomplete. The sample comprises about 200,000 clones, approximately 80% of which are singletons, and around 25% rests with the top ten. This CDR3 has 12 amino acids. The ends lost 10 bases at V and 4 bases at J; junction bases unmatched: 6. Germline V gene lookup returns CDR1 MNHNS and CDR2 SASEGT. The specimen was peripheral blood. This sequence joins TRBV6-1 and TRBJ1-2, with 7 bases lining up with TRBD1. The source is a middle-aged man with acute or convalescent COVID-19. In DNA form, the CDR3 reads TGTGCCACAGAGGGGGCGACCTATGGCTACACCTTC. This gives the protein CATEGATYGYTF.